This passage covers 4 T cell receptor beta chains from one sample sequenced in a study of shared clonotypes between healthy human individuals. Data came from immunoSEQ multiplex PCR; TCRdb stores just in-frame clones and leaves some out. The table records 470,000 or so clones, around 85% of them present only once. Material: PBMCs. The receptor set was obtained from a woman between 40 and 50 years old in good health. Some clones in this sample may be carry-over from other donors' samples.

V is TRBV4-2 and J is TRBJ1-1, with 8 bases aligning to TRBD1. Per germline, CDR1 LGHNA and CDR2 YNFKEQ. Trimming took 1 base from V and 6 from J; bases not matched to a gene: 7. The CDR3 is 15 residues long. The CDR3 loop is CASSQATGVGSEAFF. The CDR3 region has the DNA TGTGCCAGCAGCCAAGCGACAGGGGTAGGCTCTGAAGCTTTCTTT.

This clone appeared once. This chain uses TRBV28 with TRBJ2-6; no definite D call. CDR1 and CDR2 from the germline V gene are MDHEN and SYDVKM. CDR3 length equals 15 residues. V dropped 6 bases and J dropped 2 bases, with 11 bases sitting between them. CDR3 nucleotide sequence: TGTGCCAGCAGCCCCAACATTGCTGGGGCCAACGTCCTGACTTTC. Translated: CASSPNIAGANVLTF.

As regards this clone: Since a far larger clone is one base different, this is likely a read error. V and J are TRBV15 and TRBJ1-5, with 7 bases matching TRBD1. V was clipped by 5 bases and J by 2 bases; unmatched bases: 15. This CDR3 region has 18 residues. Germline V CDR1 and CDR2: LNHNV, YYDKDF (reference sequence). The CDR3 region has the DNA TGTGCCACCAGCGCACCGGGACAGTGGGTAGATGGCAATCAGCCCCAGCATTTT. It codes for CATSAPGQWVDGNQPQHF.

In regard to this clone: The final CDR3 position lacks the conserved phenylalanine or tryptophan, pointing to a likely read error. The DNA is omitted, as the CDR3 cannot be located on it reliably, and the CDR3 follows TCRdb's listing. This sequence joins TRBV4-1 and TRBJ1-4; whether TRBD1, the table's D call, matches the DNA was not checked. The germline gives CDR1 MGHRA, CDR2 YSYEKL. The CDR3 totals 14 residues, both ends included. CDR3: CASSLGRGNEKLSS.